The entry below describes one T cell receptor (beta chain). These data originate in a study of tumor-infiltrating lymphocytes in oesophageal squamous cell carcinoma. One entry per CDR3 protein, called by TCRdb with MiXCR from the PCR reads. Of approximately 20,000 distinct CDR3 sequences listed, around 40% are singletons. The origin of this receptor is a male donor with esophageal squamous cell carcinoma. Sequenced input: esophageal tumor tissue.

Written as DNA, the CDR3 is TGTGCCAGCAGCTCCTCGACTAGCGGGAATGGGAGGGAGCAGTTCTTC. Translation: CASSSSTSGNGREQFF. This chain joins TRBV7-8 and TRBJ2-1; 11 bases fit TRBD2. The V gene end was trimmed by 4 bases and the J gene end by 10 bases; junction bases not matched to a gene: 12. The CDR3 totals 16 residues. Per the germline V gene, CDR1 is SGHVS and CDR2 is FQNEAQ.